The entry below gives a single TCR beta chain sequence along with its context. The table came from immunoSEQ multiplex PCR; TCRdb's copy has only in-frame clones and leaves some out. In the table there are just over 35,000 clones, approximately 90% of which are singletons. This sample was included in a study of blood T cell repertoires in COVID-19. This CDR3 contains 17 residues. V was shortened by 5 bases and J by 0 bases, with 18 bases between the two germline ends. CDR1 SGHVS and CDR2 FNYEAQ come from the germline V gene. This chain uses TRBV7-6 with TRBJ2-3; D may be TRBD2 (6 bases). The sequenced sample was peripheral blood. The sequence was collected from a man aged 55-75 years with acute or convalescent COVID-19. The CDR3 region has the DNA TGTGCCAGCAGCCTGGAGCTAACTAGCCGTAGCACAGATACGCAGTATTTT. Its protein product is CASSLELTSRSTDTQYF.